Listed below are T cell receptor beta chains from one sample, sequenced in a study of spatial heterogeneity in lung cancer. Each CDR3 protein is one row after TCRdb ran MiXCR on the 5' RACE reads. The sample carries some 37,000 distinct CDR3 sequences, 6% to 8% recorded once. The source was PBMCs, collected at surgery. These receptors were obtained from a male donor with early-stage non-small cell lung cancer. The CDR3 runs from the conserved cysteine through the conserved F or W.

>TRBV7-3|TRBJ2-1
CASSLRAYNEQFF
>TRBV21-1|TRBJ2-1
CASSRTTKHNEQFF
>TRBV5-1|TRBJ2-2
CASSPKRDRGPGGELFF
>TRBV4-3|TRBJ2-1
CASRSLGQGPNEQFF
>TRBV5-1|TRBJ1-1
CASSLGRDRVRTEAFF
>TRBV24-1|TRBJ2-2
CATSDPGMNTGELFF
>TRBV12-3/TRBV12-4|TRBJ2-2
CASSLARGGYTGELFF
>TRBV3-1|TRBJ1-2
CASSQDLRGGRDYGYTF
>TRBV10-3|TRBJ2-2
CAIRRDLGELFF
>TRBV7-9|TRBJ2-5
CASSFGREQTQYF
>TRBV7-2|TRBJ2-1
CASSVDRGAEQFF
>TRBV5-1|TRBJ1-6
CASSVGAPTGDYNSPLHF
>TRBV7-3|TRBJ2-5
CASSADGHQETQYF
>TRBV7-2|TRBJ2-3
CASSLAAGGLTDTQYF
>TRBV12-3/TRBV12-4|TRBJ1-4
CASSLGAGTTNEKLFF
>TRBV29-1|TRBJ2-3
CSVVASGSGDTQYF
>TRBV7-2|TRBJ2-1
CASRLLAGGYNEQFF
>TRBV6-6|TRBJ2-2
CASRTENTGELFF
>TRBV27|TRBJ1-2
CASRRDRGGYTF
>TRBV24-1|TRBJ1-1
CATSEATGFDGAFF
>TRBV11-1|TRBJ2-2
CASSLGQYTGELFF
>TRBV7-2|TRBJ1-1
CASSLKRGSEAFF
>TRBV5-1|TRBJ2-1
CASSWGLAGSGGSGEQFF
>TRBV2|TRBJ2-7
CASTRRRYEQYF
>TRBV11-2|TRBJ2-7
CASSAGDSYYEQYF